This record concerns one TCR beta chain sequence. Seattle patients were enrolled during active infection and followed longitudinally. The entry originates in a study of blood T cell repertoires in COVID-19. Study as a whole: Collection of acute and convalescent COVID-19 samples took place in the United States, Italy and Spain. Nucleic acid was either cDNA or gDNA, and it came from T cells, B-cell-depleted T cells, or PBMCs.

The CDR3 length is 15 residues. J lost 4 bases, V lost 4 bases, and 5 bases had no gene match. In germline, CDR1 is SGHRS, CDR2 YFSETQ. Measured with immunoSEQ multiplex PCR; TCRdb has only the in-frame clones, and not every one. The sample includes approximately 290,000 clones, about 80% seen only once; the top ten take about 15%. The TCR was taken from a person aged 65 to 85 with COVID-19, enrolled during active disease. The chain links TRBV5-1 to TRBJ2-5, with TRBD2 identical over 12 bases. The sequenced material came from peripheral blood. CDR3 nucleotide sequence: TGCGCCAGCAGCCAAGGACTAGCGGGATCAGAGACCCAGTACTTC. Its translation: CASSQGLAGSETQYF.